This TCR beta chain was recorded in a study of shared clonotypes between healthy human individuals. This clone was recorded only once. TCRdb's table, derived via immunoSEQ multiplex PCR, lists solely in-frame clones and lacks some. The data contain approximately 2.3 million clones, approximately 95% of them seen just once; the ten biggest clones take up 0.3% to 0.4%. This receptor was identified in a man aged 18 to 29 in good health. Some clones in this sample may be carry-over from other donors' samples. What was sequenced was naive CD4+ T cells from PBMCs. As to subset: CD45RA+ positively selected.

The DNA of the CDR3 is TGTGCCAGCAGTCCATCTACCCGGGTGAACACTGAAGCTTTCTTT. Translated: CASSPSTRVNTEAFF. V usage is TRBV28 and J usage is TRBJ1-1, with D hard to call. Germline assignment: CDR1 MDHEN and CDR2 SYDVKM. The CDR3 spans 15 residues. V was trimmed by 5 bases and J by 0 bases, leaving 13 bases between them.